This T cell receptor beta chain derives from a study of PD-1 blockade in classical Hodgkin lymphoma. Whole-study findings and limits: When set against healthy donors, newly diagnosed patients were reported to show lower baseline TCR diversity.

As regards this clone: The antigen is not known.

TCRdb's copy holds only in-frame clones and misses some; the assay was immunoSEQ multiplex PCR. This table holds 20,000 or so clones, 65% to 85% found once. Each patient's relapse followed autologous stem cell transplantation, and brentuximab vedotin exposure varied. This CDR3 is 14 amino acids long. The ends were cut back, 1 base at V and 1 base at J, with 8 bases in the middle. Germline V lookup: CDR1 SGDLS, CDR2 YYNGEE. The sequences come from peripheral blood mononuclear cells (PBMCs), collected at baseline. This TCR was recovered from a human donor with classical Hodgkin lymphoma. The J gene is TRBJ1-1, the V gene TRBV9; maybe TRBD1 (5 bases). This chain's CDR3 is CASSVTGGNTEAFF. CDR3 in DNA: TGTGCCAGCAGCGTAACAGGAGGGAACACTGAAGCTTTCTTT.